Presented here are 3 T cell receptor beta chains from one specimen sequenced in a study of CXCR3-negative and CXCR3-positive naive CD8 T cells. It was by 5' RACE with UMI labels that the TRB cDNA libraries were prepared. TCRdb reprocessed the 5' RACE reads and stores each CDR3 protein as one record, lacking DNA. Across about 41,000 distinct CDR3 sequences, the top ten clones capture 1.5% to 2% of the sample. The sample was naive CXCR3- CD8+ T cells from blood. Subset noted: CD45RO-CCR7+CD27+CD95- naive CD8+ T cells lacking CXCR3 (TNR3-). The receptors shown here come from a human donor in good health. Some clones in this sample may be carry-over from other donors' samples.

The rearrangement links TRBV21-1 to TRBJ1-1. TRBV21-1 is annotated as a pseudogene. CDR3 size: 15 residues. Here the CDR3 reads CASSKVLPTNTEAFF.

J is TRBJ2-7 and V is TRBV18; the D call from TCRdb, TRBD1, cannot be confirmed without DNA. CDR3 length: 12 amino acids. Per germline, CDR1 KGHSH and CDR2 LQKENI. The CDR3 is CASSPGGSEQYF.

The chain's CDR3 is CASSLNREGTEAFF. V is TRBV7-9 and J is TRBJ1-1. The CDR3 runs 14 residues. From germline, CDR1 is SEHNR and CDR2 FQNEAQ (reference sequence).